Described below is a single T cell receptor (beta chain) sequence and its context. The sample comes from a study of CD8 T cells in Susac syndrome. Random hexamers primed reverse transcription of roughly 0.5 to 1 ug RNA. TCRdb fed the immunoSEQ multiplex PCR reads into MiXCR, producing one record per CDR3 protein. The sample contains some 200,000 distinct CDR3 sequences, approximately 95% of which appear only once. This CDR3 region has 13 residues. The V gene end was trimmed by 4 bases and the J gene end by 5 bases; junction bases not matched to a gene: 4. Germline V gives CDR1 SGHRS, CDR2 YFSETQ. The V gene is TRBV5-1, the J gene TRBJ2-7, with TRBD2 matching 9 bases. This clonotype originated in a human donor with multiple sclerosis. The sample was CD4+ T cells from PBMCs. In nucleotides, the CDR3 is TGCGCCAGCAGCCCAGGGACTAGCAACGAGCAGTACTTC. This encodes CASSPGTSNEQYF.